This TCR beta chain was identified in a study of cytotoxic CD8 clonotypes in ibrutinib-treated CLL (dated by TCRdb to about 2021). Looking at the study overall: The cohort had 11 relapsed/refractory and around 16 treatment-naive patients; some 17 were IGHV unmutated. Partial responses were observed in about 24 patients and complete responses in 2; after a median follow-up of around 68 months, remission was maintained in 15 or so patients and progression was observed in some 12. Response samples were taken after a median of about a year on treatment, ranging from about 6 to 40 months. Samples averaged 255,043 productive templates and 80,000 to 100,000 productive rearrangements. Longitudinal samples were available for about 30% of the 86 trial participants. Cryopreserved peripheral blood mononuclear cells were collected before treatment, at response, and at either disease progression or sustained remission. Every sample from remission and from progressive disease was obtained while the patients were still on ibrutinib.

CDR1 and CDR2 (MDHEN, SYDVKM) derive from the germline V gene. Including the terminal cysteine and phenylalanine, the CDR3 comprises 16 residues. The entry retains the CDR3 DNA only, 48 bases that are in frame from base 1. Clipping removes 5 bases from V and 1 base from J, with 8 as the unmatched junction base count. Each clonotype received, on average, around 10x coverage in deep resolution sequencing performed on a MiSeq, where the target depth lay between 1 in 1 million and 1 in 200,000 T cells. The immunoSEQ hsTCRB Kit was used to generate TCR beta libraries. Per the authors' processing: ImmunoSEQ Data Assistant and ImmunoSEQ Analyzer were used for data analysis, and V, D and J genes were assigned according to IMGT definitions. Clonality, which ranges from 0 to 1, was calculated as one minus the normalized Shannon entropy of productive rearrangement frequencies. Only overrepresented clonotypes making up at least 0.05% of each patient's repertoire were included in the public clonotype analysis. Some 14 age-matched healthy donor repertoires from immuneACCESS served as clonality controls. TCRdb mirrors the immuneACCESS table, restricted to in-frame sequences. Some clones are absent from its copies; in checked studies, under half trace to an unresolved V gene, and the reason for the others is unknown. The V and J calls and clone size were taken over from that table, and D and trimming were inferred from the DNA. For this sample there are about 160,000 clones; roughly 90% appear just once. The ten largest clones add up to roughly 3% of the sample.

The intended sense of this specimen's time point label: progressive disease on ibrutinib. For TCR beta library preparation, around 1.8 micrograms of genomic DNA were extracted from the cryopreserved PBMCs. High-throughput TCR beta sequencing was performed on longitudinal blood samples from CLL patients receiving ibrutinib monotherapy. The patients took part in an open-label, single-center phase 2 trial of ibrutinib monotherapy. Results the study describes overall, beyond this receptor: At baseline, clonality was higher than in age-matched healthy donors and showed a strong correlation with circulating CD8+ T-cell counts. Public clonotypes were rare and either contracted or stayed stable during treatment, and the rise in clonality at ibrutinib response reflected the expansion of private clonotypes. Clonality rose at ibrutinib response, remained stable during sustained remission, and dropped back toward baseline at progression. Sustained-remission and progressing patients did not have matched sampling times, and lymph node repertoires were not examined.

Regarding this clone: Its recognized antigen is unknown. Base-call qualities are not available, and no considerably larger clone is one nucleotide away.

This TCR was sampled from a human donor with chronic lymphocytic leukemia. This chain is built from TRBV28 and TRBJ1-1; 9 middle bases align to TRBD1. This specimen was PBMCs, taken at disease progression, from a patient treated with ibrutinib. The CDR3 is CASSARDRVPNTEAFF. The bases read TGTGCCAGCAGTGCGCGGGACAGGGTCCCGAACACTGAAGCTTTCTTT.